Listed here are 20 T cell receptor beta chains from one sample, sequenced in a study of T cell changes during pregnancy in multiple sclerosis. The method was immunoSEQ multiplex PCR; TCRdb's version includes in-frame clones alone and lacks a portion of them. The table lists roughly 61,000 clones, about 90% of them singletons. The sample consisted of peripheral blood, taken in the first trimester of pregnancy. The receptors stem from a female donor in good health, enrolled as a control in a pregnancy study.

The genes are TRBV4-3 and TRBJ2-7, with D maybe TRBD1 (5 bases). The CDR3 length is 15 residues. V dropped 0 bases and J dropped 5 bases, with 14 bases sitting between them. Germline loops: CDR1 LGHNA, CDR2 YSLEER. The CDR3 region is CASSQDIDSVHEQYF. In DNA form, the CDR3 reads TGCGCCAGCAGCCAAGACATCGACAGTGTCCACGAGCAGTACTTC.

The gene calls are TRBV9 and TRBJ2-1, with 8 bases matching TRBD2. This CDR3 contains 15 residues. Unmatched junction bases numbered 6, after V lost 0 bases and J lost 7 bases. CDR1 is SGDLS and CDR2 is YYNGEE in the germline V gene. In DNA, the CDR3 is TGTGCCAGCAGCGTAGCCGGGGGGGGGCCGAATGAGCAGTTCTTC. It is translated as CASSVAGGGPNEQFF.

This chain links TRBV7-2 with TRBJ2-5, with a tentative D call TRBD2 (6 bases). Trimming shortened V by 1 base and J by 5 bases, and 14 bases separated the two germline ends. CDR3 length: 15 amino acids. Germline CDR1 is SGHTA and CDR2 is FQGNSA. The chain's CDR3 is CASSLDLGGLETQYF. CDR3 bases: TGTGCCAGCAGCTTAGATCTCGGGGGATTGGAGACCCAGTACTTC.

The V call is TRBV2, the J call TRBJ1-5; D might be TRBD1 (6 bases). The CDR3 is 15 amino acids. Germline V lookup: CDR1 SNHLY, CDR2 FYNNEI. Trimming took 7 bases from V and 0 from J, leaving 13 bases between them. This CDR3 reads CASNRRGISNQPQHF. In nucleotides, the CDR3 is TGTGCCAGCAACAGAAGGGGGATTAGCAATCAGCCCCAGCATTTT.

This chain uses TRBV25-1 with TRBJ2-5; D unclear. CDR1 is MGHDK, CDR2 SYGVNS, per germline. V shed 3 bases and J shed 0 bases, with 2 bases lying between them. There are 12 residues in the CDR3. The CDR3, as DNA: TGTGCCAGCAGTGACTACCAAGAGACCCAGTACTTC. It specifies CASSDYQETQYF. Using reference TRBV25-1 and TRBJ2-5 for the parts outside the CDR3, the full variable domain is EADIYQTPRYLVIGTGKKITLECSQTMGHDKMYWYQQDPGMELHLIHYSYGVNSTEKGDLSSESTVSRIRTEHFPLTLESARPSHTSQYLCASSDYQETQYFGPGTRLLVL.

V usage is TRBV5-4 and J usage is TRBJ1-2; 7 bases map to TRBD1. Germline V CDR1 and CDR2: SGHNT, YYREEE (reference sequence). V lost 3 bases and J lost 1; bases outside the gene matches: 9. The CDR3 is 16 amino acids. The DNA for the CDR3 is TGTGCCAGCAGCTCCGCCGGGACAGAGCATAACTATGGCTACACCTTC. This translates into CASSSAGTEHNYGYTF.

The genes are TRBV2 and TRBJ1-2, with a possible D match to TRBD1 (5 bases). V lost 2 bases to trimming and J lost 0 bases, with 16 bases between them. The length of the CDR3 is 17 residues. Germline CDR1 reads SNHLY; CDR2 reads FYNNEI. The CDR3: CASSEWGESLANYGYTF. The CDR3 DNA sequence: TGTGCCAGCAGTGAATGGGGGGAAAGCTTAGCTAACTATGGCTACACCTTC.

The rearrangement uses TRBV30 and TRBJ1-2; TRBD1 might be the D (6 bases). This CDR3 region has 13 residues. Looked up from germline, CDR1 is GTSNPN and CDR2 is SVGIG (reference sequence). Trimming took off 0 bases at V and 8 bases at J, with 13 bases between the two ends. The CDR3: CAWSVSRGRGYTF. The CDR3, as DNA: TGTGCCTGGAGTGTGTCCAGGGGCCGAGGCTACACCTTC.

The chain uses TRBV7-2 and TRBJ1-5; unclear D gene. There are 13 residues in the CDR3. Germline V gene lookup returns CDR1 SGHTA and CDR2 FQGNSA. Trimming took off 3 bases at V and 8 bases at J, with 11 bases between the two ends. The chain's CDR3 is CASSFGSLEPQHF. The CDR3 DNA is TGTGCCAGCAGCTTCGGCAGTCTAGAGCCCCAGCATTTT.

This rearrangement joins TRBV2 to TRBJ2-1; perhaps TRBD1 as D (6 bases). Germline loops: CDR1 SNHLY, CDR2 FYNNEI. V was shortened by 1 base and J by 6 bases, with 7 bases between the two germline ends. The CDR3 sequence is 13 residues long. Written as DNA, the CDR3 is TGTGCCAGCAGTGAAGGGACAGCCAATGAGCAGTTCTTC. It is translated as CASSEGTANEQFF.

This sequence joins TRBV14 and TRBJ2-1; the match to TRBD2 covers 12 bases. Germline assignment: CDR1 SGHDN and CDR2 FVKESK. The CDR3 spans 17 residues. Unmatched junction bases numbered 8, after V lost 4 bases and J lost 4 bases. CDR3 bases: TGTGCCAGCAGCCGGTGGACAACTAGCGGGGGGTACAATGAGCAGTTCTTC. Translated, it gives CASSRWTTSGGYNEQFF.

V usage is TRBV5-8 and J usage is TRBJ2-7, with D unresolved. Trimming left V 5 bases short and J 13 bases short, with 22 bases between. The germline V gene encodes CDR1 SGHTS and CDR2 YDEGEE. The CDR3 totals 13 residues. The CDR3 bases are TGTGCCAGCAGTTCTTTCAGGCAGTCCGCCGCTTACTTC. It encodes CASSSFRQSAAYF.

The chain combines TRBV7-9 with TRBJ2-5; 10 bases line up with TRBD2. Germline assignment: CDR1 SEHNR and CDR2 FQNEAQ (reference sequence). This CDR3 is 17 amino acids long. The V gene end was trimmed by 1 base and the J gene end by 1 base; junction bases not matched to a gene: 6. DNA for the CDR3: TGTGCCAGCAGCTTAGTGGCTAGCGGGGGACGCCAAGAGACCCAGTACTTC. Translation gives CASSLVASGGRQETQYF.

The sample holds one count of this clone. The chain couples TRBV7-3 to TRBJ1-1, with D uncertain. V lost 2 bases, J lost 1 base, and 11 bases lay in between. Per germline, CDR1 SGHTA and CDR2 FQGTGA. The CDR3 has 15 residues. CDR3 nucleotide sequence: TGTGCCAGCAGCTTAGAATGGGCTTCGAACACTGAAGCTTTCTTT. Translated: CASSLEWASNTEAFF.

V and J are TRBV2 and TRBJ2-5; no clear D. The CDR3 has 11 residues. Germline V CDR1 and CDR2: SNHLY, FYNNEI. The V and J ends lost 6 bases and 4 bases respectively, with 6 bases between them. The CDR3 nucleotides are TGTGCCAGCAGCCTCAGAGAGACCCAGTACTTC. It is translated as CASSLRETQYF.

The chain joins TRBV6-4 to TRBJ2-2; 10 nucleotides align to TRBD1. V was clipped by 7 bases and J by 4 bases; unmatched bases: 21. The CDR3 covers 20 residues. The germline V gene has CDR1 MRHNA and CDR2 SNTAGT. CDR3 amino acids: CASTPLRDRGPVGGTGELFF. The DNA for the CDR3 is TGTGCCAGCACTCCCCTCCGGGACAGGGGTCCGGTGGGGGGCACCGGGGAGCTGTTTTTT.

The chain couples TRBV30 to TRBJ1-2; D perhaps matches TRBD1 (6 bases). Germline V gene lookup returns CDR1 GTSNPN and CDR2 SVGIG (reference sequence). The length of the CDR3 is 12 residues. The germline V and J ends were trimmed by 1 base and 8 bases, with 11 bases remaining between them. The CDR3 DNA sequence: TGTGCCTGGAGTGACGGACAGCAAGGCTACACCTTC. Protein: CAWSDGQQGYTF. The full variable domain, its missing parts supplied by reference TRBV30 and TRBJ1-2, is SQTIHQWPATLVQPVGSPLSLECTVEGTSNPNLYWYRQAAGRGLQLLFYSVGIGQISSEVPQNLSASRPQDRQFILSSKKLLLSDSGFYLCAWSDGQQGYTFGSGTRLTVV.

The J gene is TRBJ2-7, the V gene TRBV10-1, with 8 bases aligning to TRBD1. The V gene end was trimmed by 7 bases and the J gene end by 2 bases; junction bases not matched to a gene: 19. Germline-derived CDR1 and CDR2 are WNHNN and SYGVQD (reference sequence). The CDR3 is made up of 18 amino acids. The CDR3: CASNPTRTGRQIPYEQYF. The CDR3 DNA reads as TGCGCCAGCAATCCAACCCGGACAGGGCGGCAAATCCCCTACGAGCAGTACTTC.

This clone was seen a few times. The rearrangement joins TRBV6-5 to TRBJ1-1, with D unresolved. Trimming left V 10 bases short and J 4 bases short, with 16 bases between. Germline V gene data show CDR1 as MNHEY and CDR2 as SVGAGI. The CDR3 length is 13 residues. CDR3 amino acids: CATLEAPGTEAFF. The CDR3 bases are TGTGCCACCCTCGAAGCCCCCGGCACTGAAGCTTTCTTT.

In this sample, this clone turned up a few times. The chain couples TRBV5-1 to TRBJ2-1, with TRBD2 matching 9 bases. V gave up 7 bases and J gave up 8 bases; unmatched junction bases: 19. The CDR3 sequence is 17 residues long. Germline loops: CDR1 SGHRS, CDR2 YFSETQ. CDR3 sequence reads: CASGGGAGGQYSHEQFF. As DNA, the CDR3 is TGCGCCAGCGGGGGGGGAGCGGGGGGCCAATACTCTCATGAGCAGTTCTTC.